Listed here is a single T cell receptor (beta chain). TRB rearrangements were amplified by multiplex PCR with BIOMED2 TRB-A/B primers. TCRdb used MiXCR to reprocess the multiplex PCR reads, holding one entry per CDR3 protein. Of thousands of distinct CDR3 sequences in the sample, 30% to 35% were seen once. From blood, about 250-500 ng of genomic DNA served as TRB template. The record originates from a study of T and B cells in COVID-19 patients. About the research overall: Peripheral blood came from COVID-19 patients with active infection or after recovery.

Unmatched junction bases numbered 6, after V lost 5 bases and J lost 6 bases. The CDR3 has 13 residues. The sequence derives from a human donor with active COVID-19. The chain couples TRBV12-3 or TRBV12-4 to TRBJ2-7; TRBD2 agrees at 8 bases. Source material: blood. The DNA for the CDR3 is TGTGCCAGCAGTCTCGGACTAGCTATCGAGCAGTACTTC. This encodes CASSLGLAIEQYF.